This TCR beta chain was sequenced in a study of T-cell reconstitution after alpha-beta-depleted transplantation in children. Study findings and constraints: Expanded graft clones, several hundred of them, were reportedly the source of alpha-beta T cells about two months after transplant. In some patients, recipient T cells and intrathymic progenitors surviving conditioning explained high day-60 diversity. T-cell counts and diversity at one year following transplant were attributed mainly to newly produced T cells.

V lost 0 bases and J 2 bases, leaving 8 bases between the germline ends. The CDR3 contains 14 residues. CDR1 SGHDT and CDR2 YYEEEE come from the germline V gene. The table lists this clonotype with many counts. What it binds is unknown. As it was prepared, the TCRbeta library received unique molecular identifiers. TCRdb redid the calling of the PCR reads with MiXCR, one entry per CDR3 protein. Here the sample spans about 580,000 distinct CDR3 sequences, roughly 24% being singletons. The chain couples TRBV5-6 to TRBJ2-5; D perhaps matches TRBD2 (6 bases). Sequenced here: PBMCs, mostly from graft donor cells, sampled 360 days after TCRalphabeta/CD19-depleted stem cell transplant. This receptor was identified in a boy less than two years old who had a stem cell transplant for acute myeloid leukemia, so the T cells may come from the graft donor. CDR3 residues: CASSLDGRQETQYF. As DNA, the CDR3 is TGTGCCAGCAGCTTGGATGGGAGGCAAGAGACCCAGTACTTC.